A single T cell receptor beta chain is shown here with its context. Its specificity is unknown. The record originates from a study of radiotherapy plus CTLA-4 blockade in lung cancer. Overall study results and limits: Interferon-beta and early blood T cell clone dynamics reportedly predicted response best.

Between the trimmed V and J ends, which lost 0 bases and 3 bases, there was a span of 5 bases. CDR3 length equals 14 residues. Germline loops: CDR1 PRHDT, CDR2 FYEKMQ (reference sequence). Profiling relied on immunoSEQ multiplex PCR, and the TCRdb table lists in-frame clones only, not all of them. In the table there are some 96,000 clones, around 88% of which are singletons. The specimen comprised peripheral blood, sampled from a patient treated with radiotherapy plus ipilimumab. The chain couples TRBV13 to TRBJ2-2; no clear D. This sequence was found in a human donor with non-small cell lung cancer that progressed on radiotherapy plus ipilimumab. The CDR3 spells CASSLGGHTGELFF. For the CDR3, the DNA is TGTGCCAGCAGCTTAGGAGGGCACACCGGGGAGCTGTTTTTT.